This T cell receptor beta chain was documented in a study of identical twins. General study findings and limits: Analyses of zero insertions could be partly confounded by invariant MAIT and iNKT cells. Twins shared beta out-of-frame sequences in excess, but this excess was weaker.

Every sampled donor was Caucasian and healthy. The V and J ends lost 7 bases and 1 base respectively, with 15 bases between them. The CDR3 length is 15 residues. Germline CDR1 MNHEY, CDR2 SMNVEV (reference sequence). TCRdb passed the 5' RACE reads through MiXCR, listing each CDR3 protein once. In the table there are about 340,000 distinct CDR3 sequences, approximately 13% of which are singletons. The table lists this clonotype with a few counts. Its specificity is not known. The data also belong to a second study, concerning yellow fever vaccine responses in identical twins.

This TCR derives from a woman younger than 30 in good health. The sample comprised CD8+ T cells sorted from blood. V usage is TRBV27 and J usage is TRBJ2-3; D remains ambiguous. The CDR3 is CASIKERVGTDTQYF. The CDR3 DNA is TGTGCCAGCATAAAGGAGAGAGTGGGCACAGATACGCAGTATTTT.